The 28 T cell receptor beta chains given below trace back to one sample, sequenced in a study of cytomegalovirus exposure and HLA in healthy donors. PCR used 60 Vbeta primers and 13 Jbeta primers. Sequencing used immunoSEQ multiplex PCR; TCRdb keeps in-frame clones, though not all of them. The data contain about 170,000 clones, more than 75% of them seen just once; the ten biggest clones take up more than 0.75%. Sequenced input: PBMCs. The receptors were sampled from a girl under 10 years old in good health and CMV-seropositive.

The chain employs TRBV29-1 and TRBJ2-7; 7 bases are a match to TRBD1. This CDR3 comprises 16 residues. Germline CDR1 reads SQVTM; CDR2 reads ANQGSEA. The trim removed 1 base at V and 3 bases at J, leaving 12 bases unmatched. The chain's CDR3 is CSVEGSFTGVLYEQYF. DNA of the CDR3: TGCAGCGTTGAAGGAAGTTTCACAGGGGTTCTCTACGAGCAGTACTTC.

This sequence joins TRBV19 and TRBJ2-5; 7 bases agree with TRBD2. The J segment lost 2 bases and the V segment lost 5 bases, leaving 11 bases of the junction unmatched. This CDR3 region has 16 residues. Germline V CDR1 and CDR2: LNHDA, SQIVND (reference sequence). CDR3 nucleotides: TGTGCCAGTAGTTCAAACACCGGGACTATTCAAGAGACCCAGTACTTC. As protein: CASSSNTGTIQETQYF.

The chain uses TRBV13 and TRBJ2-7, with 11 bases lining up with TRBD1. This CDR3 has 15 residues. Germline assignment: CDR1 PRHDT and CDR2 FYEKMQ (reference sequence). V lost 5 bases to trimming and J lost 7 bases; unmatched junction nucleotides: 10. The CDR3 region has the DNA TGTGCCAGCAGCACCCGGGACAGGGGGACAGGGGAGCAGTACTTC. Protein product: CASSTRDRGTGEQYF.

The CDR3, as DNA: TGTGCCAGCAGCTCTAACCTAGCGACTAGCGGGGATACGCAGTATTTT. Translation gives CASSSNLATSGDTQYF. This chain connects TRBV7-6 to TRBJ2-3; TRBD2 matches 10 bases. The CDR3 sequence is 16 residues long. CDR1 SGHVS and CDR2 FNYEAQ come from the germline V gene. The V and J ends lost 4 bases and 6 bases, in that order; junction bases with no gene match: 10.

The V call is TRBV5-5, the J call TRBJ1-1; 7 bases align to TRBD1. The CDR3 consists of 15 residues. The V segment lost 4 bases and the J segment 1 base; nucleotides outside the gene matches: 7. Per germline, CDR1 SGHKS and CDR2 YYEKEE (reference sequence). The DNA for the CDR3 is TGTGCCAGCAGCGACAGGGCAAGGGGGAACACTGAAGCTTTCTTT. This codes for CASSDRARGNTEAFF.

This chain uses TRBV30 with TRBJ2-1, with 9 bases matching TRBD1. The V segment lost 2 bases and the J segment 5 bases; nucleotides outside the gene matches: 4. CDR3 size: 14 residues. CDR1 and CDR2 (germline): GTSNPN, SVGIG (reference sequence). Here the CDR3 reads CAWSPWTGDNEQFF. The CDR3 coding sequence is TGTGCCTGGAGTCCTTGGACAGGGGACAATGAGCAGTTCTTC.

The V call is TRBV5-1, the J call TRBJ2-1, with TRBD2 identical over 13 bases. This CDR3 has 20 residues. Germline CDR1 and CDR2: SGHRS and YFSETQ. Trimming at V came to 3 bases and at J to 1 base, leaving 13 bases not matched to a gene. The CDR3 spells CASSYRGLAGTHTSYNEQFF. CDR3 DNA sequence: TGCGCCAGCAGCTACCGGGGACTAGCGGGGACCCACACTTCCTACAATGAGCAGTTCTTC.

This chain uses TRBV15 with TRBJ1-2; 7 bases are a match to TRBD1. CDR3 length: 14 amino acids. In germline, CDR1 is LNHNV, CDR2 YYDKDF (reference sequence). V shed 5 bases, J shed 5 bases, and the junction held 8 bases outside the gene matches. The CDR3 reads CATSSRQGGYGYTF. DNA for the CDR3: TGTGCCACCAGCTCCCGACAGGGTGGGTATGGCTACACCTTC.

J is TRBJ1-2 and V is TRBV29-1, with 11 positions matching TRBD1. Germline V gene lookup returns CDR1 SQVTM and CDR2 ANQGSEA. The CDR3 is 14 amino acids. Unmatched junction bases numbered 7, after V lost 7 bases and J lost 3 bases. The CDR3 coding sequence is TGCAGCGCGTACTCGGGACAGGGGGACTATGGCTACACCTTC. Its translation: CSAYSGQGDYGYTF.

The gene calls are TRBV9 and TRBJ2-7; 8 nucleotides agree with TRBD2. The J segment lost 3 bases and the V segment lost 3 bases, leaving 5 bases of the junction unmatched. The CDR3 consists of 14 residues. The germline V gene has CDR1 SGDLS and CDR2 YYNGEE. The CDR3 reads CASSAGLVSYEQYF. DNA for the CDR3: TGTGCCAGCAGCGCGGGACTAGTAAGCTACGAGCAGTACTTC.

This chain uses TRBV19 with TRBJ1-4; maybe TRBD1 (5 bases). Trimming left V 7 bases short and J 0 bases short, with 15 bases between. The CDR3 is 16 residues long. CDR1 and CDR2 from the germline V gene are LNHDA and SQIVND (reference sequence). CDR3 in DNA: TGTGCCAGTACCGCGCGGTGGGGGGCAACTAATGAAAAACTGTTTTTT. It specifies CASTARWGATNEKLFF.

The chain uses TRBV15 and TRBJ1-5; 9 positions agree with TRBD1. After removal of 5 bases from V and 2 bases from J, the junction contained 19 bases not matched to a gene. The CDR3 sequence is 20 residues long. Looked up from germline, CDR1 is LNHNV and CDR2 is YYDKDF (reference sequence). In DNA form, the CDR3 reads TGTGCCACCAGCGGAAAGGAAATTGGACAGGGGATCAGAGGCAATCAGCCCCAGCATTTT. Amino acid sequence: CATSGKEIGQGIRGNQPQHF.

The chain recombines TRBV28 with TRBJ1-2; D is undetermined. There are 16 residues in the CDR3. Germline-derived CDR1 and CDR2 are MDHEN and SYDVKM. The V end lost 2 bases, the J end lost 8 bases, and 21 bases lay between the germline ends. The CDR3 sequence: CASSLAGTPRRRGYTF. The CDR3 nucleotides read TGTGCCAGCAGTTTAGCAGGAACACCCCGGCGTCGGGGCTACACCTTC.

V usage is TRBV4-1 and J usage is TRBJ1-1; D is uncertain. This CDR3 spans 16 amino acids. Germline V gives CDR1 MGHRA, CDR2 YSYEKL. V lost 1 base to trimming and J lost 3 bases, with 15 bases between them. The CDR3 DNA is TGCGCCAGCAGCCAAGTTACAGCCAGACTATACACTGAAGCTTTCTTT. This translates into CASSQVTARLYTEAFF.

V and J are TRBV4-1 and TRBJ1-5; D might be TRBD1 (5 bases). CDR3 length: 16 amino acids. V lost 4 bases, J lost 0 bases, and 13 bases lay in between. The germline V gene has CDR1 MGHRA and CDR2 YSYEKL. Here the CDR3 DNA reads TGCGCCAGCAGCCTTGGTCCAGGGTATAGCAATCAGCCCCAGCATTTT. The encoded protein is CASSLGPGYSNQPQHF.

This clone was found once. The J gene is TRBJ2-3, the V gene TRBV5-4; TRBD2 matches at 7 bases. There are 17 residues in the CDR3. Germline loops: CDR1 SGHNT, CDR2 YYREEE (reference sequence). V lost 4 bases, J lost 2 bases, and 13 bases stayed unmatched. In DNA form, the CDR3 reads TGTGCCAGCAGCAAAACGACAAAAGCGGGGACCACAGATACGCAGTATTTT. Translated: CASSKTTKAGTTDTQYF.

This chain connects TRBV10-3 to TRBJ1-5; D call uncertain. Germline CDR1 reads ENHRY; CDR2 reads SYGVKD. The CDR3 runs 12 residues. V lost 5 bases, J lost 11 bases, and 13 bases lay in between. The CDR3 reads CAISSDDRAQHF. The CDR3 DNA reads TGTGCCATCAGTAGCGACGACCGAGCCCAGCATTTT.

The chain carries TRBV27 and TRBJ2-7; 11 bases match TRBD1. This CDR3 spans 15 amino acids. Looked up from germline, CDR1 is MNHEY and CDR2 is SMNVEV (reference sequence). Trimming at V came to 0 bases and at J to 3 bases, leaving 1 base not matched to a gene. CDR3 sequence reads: CASSLSGTGGYEQYF. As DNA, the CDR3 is TGTGCCAGCAGTTTATCGGGGACAGGGGGCTACGAGCAGTACTTC.

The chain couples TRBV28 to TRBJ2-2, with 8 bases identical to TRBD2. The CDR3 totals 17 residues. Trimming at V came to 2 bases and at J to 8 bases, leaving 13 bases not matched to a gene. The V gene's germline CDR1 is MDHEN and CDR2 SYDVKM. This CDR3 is CASSLIMAGGLRGELFF. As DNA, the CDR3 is TGTGCCAGCAGTTTAATCATGGCGGGAGGCCTAAGGGGGGAGCTGTTTTTT.

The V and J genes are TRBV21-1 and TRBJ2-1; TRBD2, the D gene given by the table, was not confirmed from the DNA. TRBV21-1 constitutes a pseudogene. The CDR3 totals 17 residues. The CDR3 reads CASSKVEGLAGGYEQFF. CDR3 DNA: TGTGCCAGCAGCAAAGTTGAGGGACTAGCGGGCGGATATGAGCAGTTCTTC.

The CDR3 loop is CASKPPGPNTEAFF. CDR3 in DNA: TGTGCCAGCAAACCCCCGGGTCCGAACACTGAAGCTTTCTTT. The rearrangement joins TRBV7-3 to TRBJ1-1; no firm D call. Germline CDR1 and CDR2: SGHTA and FQGTGA. The CDR3 covers 14 residues. V was clipped by 7 bases and J by 1 base, with 13 bases between them.

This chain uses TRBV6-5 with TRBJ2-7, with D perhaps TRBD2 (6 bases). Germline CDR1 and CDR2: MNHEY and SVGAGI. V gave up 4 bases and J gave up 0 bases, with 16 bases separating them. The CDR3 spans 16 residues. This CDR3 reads CASSSDRRTISYEQYF. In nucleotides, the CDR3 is TGTGCCAGCAGTTCCGATAGACGGACTATCTCCTACGAGCAGTACTTC.

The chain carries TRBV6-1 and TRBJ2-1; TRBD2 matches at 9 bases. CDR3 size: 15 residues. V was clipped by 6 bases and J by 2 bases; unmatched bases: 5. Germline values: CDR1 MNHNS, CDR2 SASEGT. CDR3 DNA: TGTGCCAGCAGCCCTCTAGCGGGACCCTACAATGAGCAGTTCTTC. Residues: CASSPLAGPYNEQFF.

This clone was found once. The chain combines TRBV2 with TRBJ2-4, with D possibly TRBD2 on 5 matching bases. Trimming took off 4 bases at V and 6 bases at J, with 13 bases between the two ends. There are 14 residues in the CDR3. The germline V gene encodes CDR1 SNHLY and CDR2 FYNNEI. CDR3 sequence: CASSGEPTGNIQYF. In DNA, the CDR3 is TGTGCCAGCAGTGGGGAGCCTACCGGAAACATTCAGTACTTC.

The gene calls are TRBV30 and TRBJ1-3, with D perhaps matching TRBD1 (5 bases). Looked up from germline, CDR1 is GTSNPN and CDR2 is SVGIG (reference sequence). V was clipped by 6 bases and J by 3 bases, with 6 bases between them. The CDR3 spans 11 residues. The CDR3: CACRGGNTIYF. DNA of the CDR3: TGTGCCTGTAGGGGTGGAAACACCATATATTTT.

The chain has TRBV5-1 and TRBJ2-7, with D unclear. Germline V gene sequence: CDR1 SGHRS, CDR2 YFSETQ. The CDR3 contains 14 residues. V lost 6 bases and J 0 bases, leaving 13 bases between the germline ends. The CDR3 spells CASKVVSSSYEQYF. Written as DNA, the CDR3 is TGCGCCAGCAAAGTGGTTTCGAGCTCCTACGAGCAGTACTTC.

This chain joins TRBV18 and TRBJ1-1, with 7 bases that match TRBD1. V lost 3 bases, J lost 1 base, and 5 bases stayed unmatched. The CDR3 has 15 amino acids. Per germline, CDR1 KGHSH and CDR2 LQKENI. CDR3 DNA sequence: TGTGCCAGCTCACCGAGGCAGGGGGAGAACACTGAAGCTTTCTTT. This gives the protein CASSPRQGENTEAFF.

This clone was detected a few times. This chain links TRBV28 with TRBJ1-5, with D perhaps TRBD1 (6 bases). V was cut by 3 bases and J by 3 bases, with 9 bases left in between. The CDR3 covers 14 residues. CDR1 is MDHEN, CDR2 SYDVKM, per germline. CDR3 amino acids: CASSFRQVNQPQHF. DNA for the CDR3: TGTGCCAGCAGTTTCCGACAGGTCAATCAGCCCCAGCATTTT.